The clone carrying this TCR beta chain appeared a few times. Its matching antigen is unknown. Trimming removed 4 bases at V and 9 bases at J, with 17 bases between. The CDR3 is 14 residues long. Germline V gene sequence: CDR1 SGHRS, CDR2 YFSETQ. The data belong to a study of CD8 T cells in ankylosing spondylitis. Findings of the study overall: Both synovial fluid and blood in reactive arthritis had previously been reported to carry some motif variants. Characteristic, it appeared, of ankylosing spondylitis blood was a TCR beta motif of fewer than 10 highly homologous variants.

Each TCR beta library was made by quantitative 5'-RACE that incorporated molecular barcodes. TCRdb itself ran the 5' RACE reads through MiXCR, one entry per CDR3 protein. The data contain 450,000 or so distinct CDR3 sequences, 25% to 30% of them singletons. This TCR came from a male donor with ankylosing spondylitis. The V call is TRBV5-1, the J call TRBJ2-1; maybe TRBD1 (6 bases). Sequenced material: blood, either unsorted or a sorted T cell fraction (not recorded which). In DNA, the CDR3 is TGCGCCAGCAGCAGACAGGAACCGCTTAGTGAGCAGTTCTTC. Amino acid sequence: CASSRQEPLSEQFF.